The 29 T cell receptor beta chains presented below share a single source sample, sequenced in a study of T cell repertoires in cytomegalovirus infection. One entry per CDR3 protein, called by TCRdb with MiXCR from the reads. Of roughly 500,000 distinct CDR3 sequences listed, more than 15% are singletons. Specimen: CD8+ T cells from PBMCs. The receptor set was obtained from a human donor in good health (CMV status not recorded). Some clones in this sample may be carry-over from other donors' samples.

This clonotype occurred many times. V usage is TRBV6-4 and J usage is TRBJ2-7, with a weak D call TRBD1 (5 bases). With 5 bases removed from V and 3 bases from J, the gap between germline ends came to 23 bases. The CDR3 has 17 amino acids. The V gene's germline CDR1 is MRHNA and CDR2 SNTAGT. The CDR3 is CASSTTRSPRDSYEQYF. The CDR3 DNA reads as TGTGCCAGCAGTACAACTCGCAGTCCCCGCGACAGCTACGAGCAGTACTTC.

This clonotype appeared many times. This sequence joins TRBV11-1 and TRBJ2-1, with TRBD2 matching 7 bases. V was pared by 1 base and J by 1 base, with 10 bases of the junction left unmatched. In germline, CDR1 is SGHAT, CDR2 FQDESV (reference sequence). The length of the CDR3 is 18 residues. CDR3 DNA sequence: TGTGCCAGCAGCTTAGGTGGGGGAGGGCCATATTCCTACAATGAGCAGTTCTTC. This codes for CASSLGGGGPYSYNEQFF.

There are many counts of this clonotype. The chain links TRBV11-2 to TRBJ1-5; D is unresolved. This CDR3 is built from 13 residues. Trimming stripped 4 bases from V and 7 bases from J, with 11 bases between. CDR1 and CDR2 (germline): SGHAT, FQNNGV. CDR3 sequence reads: CASSSKPEQPQHF. The CDR3 DNA reads TGTGCCAGCAGCTCAAAACCGGAGCAGCCCCAGCATTTT.

This clonotype has just a few counts. This chain uses TRBV14 with TRBJ2-1; 10 positions agree with TRBD2. The CDR3 extends over 15 amino acids. Germline-derived CDR1 and CDR2 are SGHDN and FVKESK. With 6 bases clipped from V and 3 bases from J, the junction kept 5 bases outside the gene matches. CDR3 nucleotides: TGTGCCAGCAGGGACACTAGCGGGGTCTACAATGAGCAGTTCTTC. Translation gives CASRDTSGVYNEQFF.

The chain joins TRBV20-1 to TRBJ2-7; D gene uncertain. Trimming removed 1 base at V and 0 bases at J, with 13 bases between. Germline lookup yields CDR1 DFQATT and CDR2 SNEGSKA (reference sequence). CDR3 length: 15 residues. CDR3 region: CSARVRASSSYEQYF. CDR3 sequence (DNA): TGCAGTGCTAGAGTCCGGGCATCTAGCTCCTACGAGCAGTACTTC.

This clonotype was seen many times. V and J are TRBV12-3 or TRBV12-4 and TRBJ2-5; tentative D call: TRBD2 (6 bases). This CDR3 is built from 14 residues. Trimming shortened V by 7 bases and J by 3 bases, and 15 bases separated the two germline ends. For the CDR3, the DNA is TGTGCCAGCACCCTGAGGCGGAGGGAAGAGACCCAGTACTTC. Its protein product is CASTLRRREETQYF.

On this clonotype: The DNA is omitted, as the CDR3 cannot be located on it reliably, and the CDR3 follows TCRdb's listing. The genes are TRBV28 and TRBJ1-2. The CDR3 is 18 amino acids long, termini counted. Germline V gives CDR1 MDHEN, CDR2 SYDVKM. This CDR3 is CASSSSAESVVANYGYTF.

The chain employs TRBV29-1 and TRBJ1-2; the match to TRBD1 covers 12 bases. Germline V gives CDR1 SQVTM, CDR2 ANQGSEA. This CDR3 has 14 residues. V lost 6 bases and J lost 5; bases outside the gene matches: 7. The CDR3 DNA sequence: TGCAGCGTGCCTGGGACAGGGGGCTTGTATGGCTACACCTTC. Translation gives CSVPGTGGLYGYTF.

This clonotype was recorded many times. This chain joins TRBV4-2 and TRBJ2-1; no definite D call. V shed 1 base and J shed 6 bases, with 22 bases lying between them. This CDR3 is built from 18 residues. The germline CDR1 and CDR2 sequences are LGHNA and YNFKEQ. The CDR3 sequence: CASSQVSESGSLFNEQFF. The CDR3 bases are TGTGCCAGCAGCCAAGTTTCCGAGTCTGGATCCCTTTTCAATGAGCAGTTCTTC.

This clonotype was observed many times. This rearrangement joins TRBV7-9 to TRBJ2-1, with D possibly matching TRBD1 (6 bases). The V gene's germline CDR1 is SEHNR and CDR2 FQNEAQ (reference sequence). Trimming cost V 1 base and J 3 bases, with 10 bases left between them. The CDR3 loop spans 15 amino acids. CDR3 sequence reads: CASSLGGPSYNEQFF. The CDR3 coding sequence is TGTGCCAGCAGCTTAGGGGGGCCAAGCTACAATGAGCAGTTCTTC.

This clonotype was detected many times. The chain uses TRBV7-6 and TRBJ2-5; 9 nucleotides agree with TRBD1. The CDR3 is 16 residues long. V lost 4 bases and J lost 2; bases outside the gene matches: 8. Germline V gene sequence: CDR1 SGHVS, CDR2 FNYEAQ. The CDR3 coding sequence is TGTGCCAGCAGCTCTTTACCGGGACAGGGACAAGAGACCCAGTACTTC. This gives the protein CASSSLPGQGQETQYF.

This clonotype was detected many times. The CDR3 sequence is CASSLAGQGDNYEQYF. Written as DNA, the CDR3 is TGTGCCAGCAGCTTAGCGGGACAGGGCGATAACTACGAGCAGTACTTC. The chain combines TRBV7-8 with TRBJ2-7, with TRBD1 matching 9 bases. This CDR3 is built from 16 residues. Germline CDR1 reads SGHVS; CDR2 reads FQNEAQ. V lost 0 bases to trimming and J lost 3 bases; unmatched junction nucleotides: 6. The full variable domain, completed using reference TRBV7-8 and TRBJ2-7, is GAGVSQSPRYKVAKRGQDVALRCDPISGHVSLFWYQQALGQGPEFLTYFQNEAQLDKSGLPSDRFFAERPEGSVSTLKIQRTQQEDSAVYLCASSLAGQGDNYEQYFGPGTRLTVT.

This clonotype came up many times. The chain is built from TRBV5-6 and TRBJ1-1, with TRBD1 identical over 7 bases. Germline V CDR1 and CDR2: SGHDT, YYEEEE. With 2 bases clipped from V and 4 bases from J, the junction kept 8 bases outside the gene matches. The CDR3 sequence is 15 residues long. CDR3 region: CASSFITGVFTEAFF. The CDR3 bases are TGTGCCAGCAGCTTCATTACAGGGGTATTCACTGAAGCTTTCTTT.

This clonotype was recorded a few times. The V and J genes are TRBV5-5 and TRBJ1-2; D possibly corresponds to TRBD1 (6 bases). CDR1 is SGHKS and CDR2 is YYEKEE in the germline V gene (reference sequence). V dropped 1 base and J dropped 4 bases, with 17 bases sitting between them. CDR3 length: 16 residues. In nucleotides, the CDR3 is TGTGCCAGCAGCTTGAACCGACAGGTTGACGTCTATGGCTACACCTTC. Its protein is CASSLNRQVDVYGYTF.

The table lists this clonotype with a few counts. This chain connects TRBV11-2 to TRBJ1-3; unclear D gene. Germline values: CDR1 SGHAT, CDR2 FQNNGV. Trimming cost V 5 bases and J 8 bases, with 16 bases left between them. The CDR3 consists of 14 residues. CDR3 protein: CASSQDVGGDTIYF. The CDR3, as DNA: TGTGCCAGCAGCCAGGACGTCGGCGGGGACACCATATATTTT.

This clonotype was seen repeatedly, ten times or more. The V call is TRBV2, the J call TRBJ1-1; 7 bases are a match to TRBD1. Unmatched junction bases numbered 8, after V lost 6 bases and J lost 1 base. The CDR3 sequence is 15 residues long. The germline V gene has CDR1 SNHLY and CDR2 FYNNEI. The CDR3 loop reads CASRTAGGANTEAFF. The CDR3 DNA sequence: TGTGCCAGCAGGACCGCAGGGGGGGCGAACACTGAAGCTTTCTTT. Filled out from reference TRBV2 and TRBJ1-1, the complete variable domain reads EPEVTQTPSHQVTQMGQEVILRCVPISNHLYFYWYRQILGQKVEFLVSFYNNEISEKSEIFDDQFSVERPDGSNFTLKIRSTKLEDSAMYFCASRTAGGANTEAFFGQGTRLTVV.

J is TRBJ1-2 and V is TRBV19, with D unresolved. This CDR3 is 16 amino acids long. V shed 10 bases and J shed 3 bases, with 24 bases lying between them. The germline V gene encodes CDR1 LNHDA and CDR2 SQIVND (reference sequence). The CDR3 reads CATLNPQEPSYYGYTF. The DNA for the CDR3 is TGTGCCACTCTTAATCCGCAGGAACCCTCTTACTATGGCTACACCTTC. The whole variable domain, filled in from reference TRBV19 and TRBJ1-2, reads DGGITQSPKYLFRKEGQNVTLSCEQNLNHDAMYWYRQDPGQGLRLIYYSQIVNDFQKGDIAEGYSVSREKKESFPLTVTSAQKNPTAFYLCATLNPQEPSYYGYTFGSGTRLTVV.

On this clonotype: Here the CDR3 omits its conserved ending phenylalanine or tryptophan, so a read error is the likely source. CDR3 nucleotide sequence: TGCGCCAGCAGCCAAGACACTAGCCCCTACGAGCAGTACTTA. It translates to CASSQDTSPYEQYL. The chain uses TRBV4-1 and TRBJ2-7, with D perhaps matching TRBD2 (6 bases). V was shortened by 0 bases and J by 2 bases, with 8 bases between the two germline ends. CDR1 and CDR2 (germline): MGHRA, YSYEKL. This CDR3 spans 14 amino acids.

This clonotype occurred many times. J is TRBJ2-1 and V is TRBV7-6; 7 bases fit TRBD2. This CDR3 has 15 amino acids. V shed 2 bases, J shed 5 bases, and the junction held 6 bases outside the gene matches. From germline, CDR1 is SGHVS and CDR2 FNYEAQ. The CDR3 loop reads CASSLLVAGDNEQFF. DNA for the CDR3: TGTGCCAGCAGCTTATTAGTGGCGGGGGACAATGAGCAGTTCTTC.

The chain joins TRBV6-5 to TRBJ2-7, with unresolved D. This CDR3 contains 13 residues. CDR1 and CDR2 (germline): MNHEY, SVGAGI. Trimming cost V 4 bases and J 3 bases, with 10 bases left between them. This CDR3 reads CASSFTENYEQYF. Here the CDR3 DNA reads TGTGCCAGCAGTTTTACAGAAAACTACGAGCAGTACTTC.

In its sample, this clonotype was seen a few times. V gene TRBV6-4 combines with J gene TRBJ2-5; D is uncertain. The germline V and J ends were trimmed by 6 bases and 2 bases, with 10 bases remaining between them. CDR3 length equals 13 residues. CDR1 and CDR2 (germline): MRHNA, SNTAGT. CDR3 loop: CASRPDNQETQYF. CDR3 nucleotides: TGTGCCAGCAGACCCGACAATCAAGAGACCCAGTACTTC.

This clonotype showed up many times. This chain links TRBV7-6 with TRBJ2-2; 10 bases align to TRBD2. The germline CDR1 and CDR2 sequences are SGHVS and FNYEAQ. The length of the CDR3 is 20 residues. The junction had 14 bases not matched to a gene; V was cut back by 1 base and J by 3 bases. The CDR3 is CASSLVGLAGVSGDTGELFF. The CDR3, as DNA: TGTGCCAGCAGCTTAGTCGGGCTAGCGGGAGTATCCGGGGACACCGGGGAGCTGTTTTTT.

This clonotype was counted between two and nine times. The CDR3 sequence is CSVAPGAGTEAFF. The CDR3 DNA follows: TGCAGCGTCGCCCCAGGGGCTGGCACTGAAGCTTTCTTT. The chain joins TRBV29-1 to TRBJ1-1; D possibly corresponds to TRBD1 (6 bases). V lost 6 bases and J lost 4, with 15 bases in between. The CDR3 totals 13 residues. Looked up from germline, CDR1 is SQVTM and CDR2 is ANQGSEA.

The chain has TRBV5-6 and TRBJ1-1; TRBD1 is a possible D gene (5 bases). Germline lookup yields CDR1 SGHDT and CDR2 YYEEEE. V lost 5 bases and J 1 base, leaving 9 bases between the germline ends. This CDR3 comprises 13 residues. The CDR3 loop is CASRGERNTEAFF. Here the CDR3 DNA reads TGTGCCAGCAGGGGGGAGCGGAACACTGAAGCTTTCTTT.

This clonotype has ten or more counts. This sequence joins TRBV10-3 and TRBJ2-2, with TRBD1 identical over 10 bases. The V gene end was trimmed by 10 bases and the J gene end by 6 bases; junction bases not matched to a gene: 11. Germline V gene data show CDR1 as ENHRY and CDR2 as SYGVKD. The CDR3 totals 15 residues. The CDR3: CATLGPGQGPGELFF. The CDR3 DNA is TGTGCCACTCTAGGACCGGGACAGGGGCCCGGGGAGCTGTTTTTT.

With respect to this clonotype: One junction end disagrees with the germline gene, perhaps due to a read error. The chain has TRBV3-1 and TRBJ2-1; 11 nucleotides align to TRBD2. The CDR3 sequence is 15 residues long. Germline lookup yields CDR1 LGHDT and CDR2 YNNKEL (reference sequence). CDR3 residues: CVSSKTSGRSGEQFF. The DNA of the CDR3 is TGTGTCAGCAGCAAAACTAGCGGGAGATCAGGGGAGCAGTTCTTC.

The chain links TRBV5-6 to TRBJ2-3, with 9 bases identical to TRBD2. The V gene's germline CDR1 is SGHDT and CDR2 YYEEEE. The V gene end was trimmed by 1 base and the J gene end by 1 base; junction bases not matched to a gene: 10. The CDR3 contains 18 residues. In DNA, the CDR3 is TGTGCCAGCAGCTTGACTAGCGGGTGGGAAGCGGGCACAGATACGCAGTATTTT. Protein: CASSLTSGWEAGTDTQYF.

J is TRBJ1-5 and V is TRBV28; no definite D call. This CDR3 has 15 residues. Germline V gives CDR1 MDHEN, CDR2 SYDVKM. V was shortened by 3 bases and J by 0 bases, with 9 bases between the two germline ends. The CDR3 nucleotides are TGTGCCAGCAGTTTCTATGACGGTAGCAATCAGCCCCAGCATTTT. It translates to CASSFYDGSNQPQHF.

V gene TRBV6-5 combines with J gene TRBJ2-2; D is ambiguous. CDR1 and CDR2 from the germline V gene are MNHEY and SVGAGI. V shed 11 bases and J shed 6 bases, with 7 bases lying between them. CDR3 length: 10 amino acids. The CDR3 protein is CAGPPGELFF. Here the CDR3 DNA reads TGTGCCGGCCCCCCCGGGGAGCTGTTTTTT.